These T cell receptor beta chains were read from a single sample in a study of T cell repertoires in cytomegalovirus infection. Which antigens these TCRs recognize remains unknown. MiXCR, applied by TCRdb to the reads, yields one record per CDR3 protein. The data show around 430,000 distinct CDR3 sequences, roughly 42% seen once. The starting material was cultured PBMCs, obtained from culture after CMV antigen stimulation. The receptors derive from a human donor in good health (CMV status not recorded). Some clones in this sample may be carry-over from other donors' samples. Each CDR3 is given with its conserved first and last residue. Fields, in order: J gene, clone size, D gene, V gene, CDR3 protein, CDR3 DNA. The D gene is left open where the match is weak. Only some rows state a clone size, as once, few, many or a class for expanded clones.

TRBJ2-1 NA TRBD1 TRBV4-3 CASSQRGTGVSYNEQFF TGCGCCAGCAGCCAGAGAGGGACAGGCGTCTCCTACAATGAGCAGTTCTTC
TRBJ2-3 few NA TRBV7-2 CASSSVAGDTQYF TGTGCCAGCAGCTCGGTGGCGGGAGATACGCAGTATTTT
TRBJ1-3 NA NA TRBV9 CASSVGQGSENTIYF TGTGCCAGCAGCGTAGGCCAGGGCTCTGAAAACACCATATATTTT
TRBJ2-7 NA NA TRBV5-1 CASSLGPEDGEQYF TGCGCCAGCAGTCTCGGACCGGAGGATGGGGAGCAGTACTTC
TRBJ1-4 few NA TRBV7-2 CASSLAQGSNEKLFF TGTGCCAGCAGCTTAGCGCAGGGATCTAATGAAAAACTGTTTTTT
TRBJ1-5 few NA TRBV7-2 CASSLAAGVGQPQHF TGTGCCAGCAGCTTAGCGGCGGGGGTCGGTCAGCCCCAGCATTTT
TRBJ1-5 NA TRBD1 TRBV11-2 CASSPDGTGGIQPQHF TGTGCCAGCAGCCCAGACGGGACAGGGGGCATTCAGCCCCAGCATTTT
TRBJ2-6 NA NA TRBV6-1 CASMESGANVLTF TGTGCCAGCATGGAGTCTGGGGCCAACGTCCTGACTTTC
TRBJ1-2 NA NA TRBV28 CASSTFVGEPYGYTF TGTGCCAGCAGTACCTTTGTTGGGGAACCTTATGGCTACACCTTC
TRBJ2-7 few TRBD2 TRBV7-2 CASSLDISGIYEQYF TGTGCCAGCAGCTTAGATATTAGCGGGATCTACGAGCAGTACTTC
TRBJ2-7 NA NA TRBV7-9 CASSHPRRAIYEQYF TGTGCCAGCAGCCACCCCCGCAGGGCCATCTACGAGCAGTACTTC
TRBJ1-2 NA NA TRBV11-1 CASSHDTYKGYTF TGTGCCAGCAGCCACGACACCTATAAGGGCTACACCTTC
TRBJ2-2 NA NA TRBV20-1 CSARDARRRDTGELFF TGCAGTGCTAGAGATGCTAGGCGGAGGGACACCGGGGAGCTGTTTTTT
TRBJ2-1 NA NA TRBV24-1 CATSDSPSDEQLF TGTGCCACCAGTGACAGCCCCTCGGATGAGCAGTTGTTC
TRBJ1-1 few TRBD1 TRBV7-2 CASSSRGQGVGQNTEAFF TGTGCCAGCAGCTCAAGGGGACAGGGTGTGGGACAGAACACTGAAGCTTTCTTT
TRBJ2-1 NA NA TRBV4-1 CASSQDRTAGTTLDEQFF TGCGCCAGCAGCCAAGATCGAACGGCGGGAACTACTCTGGATGAGCAGTTCTTC
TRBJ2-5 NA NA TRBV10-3 CAISHLEGTQYF TGTGCCATCAGCCACCTTGAGGGGACCCAGTACTTC
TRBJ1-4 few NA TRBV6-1 CASSVQSNEKLFF TGTGCCAGCAGTGTACAGTCTAATGAAAAACTGTTTTTT
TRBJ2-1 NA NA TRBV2 CASRGGQGSYNEQFF TGTGCCAGCAGAGGAGGGCAGGGGTCCTACAATGAGCAGTTCTTC
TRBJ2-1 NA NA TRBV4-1 CASSHPRANEQFF TGCGCCAGCAGCCACCCCAGGGCGAATGAGCAGTTCTTC
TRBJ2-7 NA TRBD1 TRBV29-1 CSVRRDRGYEQYF TGCAGCGTCCGCCGGGACAGGGGCTACGAGCAGTACTTC
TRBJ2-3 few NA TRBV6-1 CASSELGPAPPGAQYF TGTGCCAGCAGTGAATTGGGACCGGCCCCCCCAGGTGCGCAGTATTTT
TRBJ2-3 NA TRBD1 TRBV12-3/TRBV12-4 CASSTTGASTDTQYF TGTGCCAGCAGTACGACAGGGGCTAGCACAGATACGCAGTATTTT